Below, 7 T cell receptor beta chains from the same sample are listed, as sequenced in a study of response to subunit inactivated influenza vaccine. TCRdb reprocessed the RT-PCR reads with MiXCR, giving one entry per CDR3 protein. The sample lists roughly 500,000 distinct CDR3 sequences, approximately 20% occurring once. The same specimen was also included in a second study, on T cells expressing NK-cell markers. That report adds: Libraries used 5'RACE template switching adding universal primer site and UMIs.

The starting material was CD4+ T cells sorted from PBMCs, obtained roughly 12 days after vaccination. These receptors all come from a man aged 50 to 59 who received an inactivated influenza vaccine.

In its sample, this clonotype was seen many times. V usage is TRBV29-1 and J usage is TRBJ1-1; D is unclear. The CDR3 is 12 residues long. Germline CDR1 reads SQVTM; CDR2 reads ANQGSEA. The germline V and J ends were trimmed by 0 bases and 11 bases, with 13 bases remaining between them. The CDR3 DNA is TGCAGCGTTGAAGATCTTAGGAGGGCTGCTTTCTTT. It translates to CSVEDLRRAAFF.

This clonotype was detected a few times. The chain has TRBV11-2 and TRBJ2-3; 16 bases match TRBD2. CDR1 and CDR2 (germline): SGHAT, FQNNGV. Trimming removed 6 bases from V and 6 bases from J; junction bases left unmatched: 6. CDR3 length: 16 residues. Here the CDR3 DNA reads TGTGCCAGCAGAGCCGGGACTAGCGGGAGGGCCGATACGCAGTATTTT. Its protein product is CASRAGTSGRADTQYF.

This clonotype was observed a handful of times. V is TRBV7-3 and J is TRBJ2-1; D is perhaps TRBD2 (6 bases). Germline V gene sequence: CDR1 SGHTA, CDR2 FQGTGA. V lost 4 bases, J lost 0 bases, and 19 bases lay in between. This CDR3 region has 18 residues. In DNA, the CDR3 is TGTGCCAGCAGCTGGGGACCCTTGGTCGGGGGCTCCTACAATGAGCAGTTCTTC. Its translation: CASSWGPLVGGSYNEQFF.

The chain combines TRBV6-5 with TRBJ1-2, with a tentative D call TRBD1 (5 bases). The V gene lost 2 bases and the J gene lost 4 bases, with 11 bases spanning the gap. This CDR3 is 14 amino acids long. Germline assignment: CDR1 MNHEY and CDR2 SVGAGI. CDR3 sequence (DNA): TGTGCCAGCAGTTACCAGGGCGGGATCTATGGCTACACCTTC. It yields the protein CASSYQGGIYGYTF.

This clonotype was seen more than once but under ten times. The chain joins TRBV20-1 to TRBJ2-2; TRBD1 is a possible D gene (5 bases). CDR1 and CDR2 from the germline V gene are DFQATT and SNEGSKA (reference sequence). V lost 4 bases to trimming and J lost 1 base, with 13 bases between them. This CDR3 has 15 amino acids. The CDR3 sequence is CSANGPQGNTGELFF. The CDR3 DNA is TGCAGTGCTAACGGACCCCAGGGGAACACCGGGGAGCTGTTTTTT.

This clonotype was seen a few times. This chain uses TRBV28 with TRBJ2-7, with D perhaps TRBD1 (5 bases). V dropped 2 bases and J dropped 1 base, with 9 bases sitting between them. The CDR3 sequence is 14 residues long. CDR1 is MDHEN and CDR2 is SYDVKM in the germline V gene. CDR3 in amino acids: CASSLVGLSYEQYF. The CDR3 DNA sequence: TGTGCCAGCAGTTTAGTGGGGCTATCCTACGAGCAGTACTTC.

The V and J genes are TRBV10-1 and TRBJ2-2; D might be TRBD1 (5 bases). Trimming removed 6 bases at V and 2 bases at J, with 10 bases between. Germline V CDR1 and CDR2: WNHNN, SYGVQD (reference sequence). CDR3 size: 14 residues. The CDR3 loop is CASRAGHNTGELFF. The DNA of the CDR3 is TGCGCCAGCAGAGCTGGACATAACACCGGGGAGCTGTTTTTT.